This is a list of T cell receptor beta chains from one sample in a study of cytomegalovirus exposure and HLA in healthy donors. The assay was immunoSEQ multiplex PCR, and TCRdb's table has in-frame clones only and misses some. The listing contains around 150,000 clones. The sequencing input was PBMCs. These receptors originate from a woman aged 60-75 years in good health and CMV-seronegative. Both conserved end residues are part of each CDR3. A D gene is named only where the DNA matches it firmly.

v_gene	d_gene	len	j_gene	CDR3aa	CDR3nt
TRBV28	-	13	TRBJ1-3	CASRRVSGNTIYF	TGTGCCAGCAGGAGAGTCTCTGGAAACACCATATATTTT
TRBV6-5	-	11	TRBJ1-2	CASQGFYGYTF	TGTGCCAGCCAGGGTTTCTATGGCTACACCTTC
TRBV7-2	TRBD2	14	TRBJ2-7	CASSRTSGPYEQYF	TGTGCCAGCAGCCGGACTAGCGGCCCCTACGAGCAGTACTTC
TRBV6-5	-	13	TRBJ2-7	CASSPGASYEQYF	TGTGCCAGCAGCCCGGGAGCCTCCTACGAGCAGTACTTC
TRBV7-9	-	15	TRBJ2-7	CASSPGEASSYEQYF	TGTGCCAGCAGCCCCGGGGAGGCGAGCTCCTACGAGCAGTACTTC
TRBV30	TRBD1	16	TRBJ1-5	CAWSVLGQGTNQPQHF	TGTGCCTGGAGTGTACTAGGACAGGGGACTAATCAGCCCCAGCATTTT
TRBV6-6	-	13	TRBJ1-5	CASTDPGNQPQHF	TGTGCCAGCACAGACCCAGGAAATCAGCCCCAGCATTTT
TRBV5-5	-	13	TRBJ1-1	CASSPFPNTEAFF	TGTGCCAGCAGCCCATTCCCCAACACTGAAGCTTTCTTT
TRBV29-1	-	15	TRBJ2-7	CSVDLDGLGTYEQYF	TGCAGCGTTGATCTAGACGGCCTCGGGACCTACGAGCAGTACTTC
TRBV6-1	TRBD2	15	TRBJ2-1	CASKELAGVVNEQFF	TGTGCCAGCAAGGAACTAGCGGGAGTGGTAAATGAGCAGTTCTTC
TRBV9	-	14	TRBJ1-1	CASSARTTNTEAFF	TGTGCCAGCAGCGCCCGTACTACAAACACTGAAGCTTTCTTT
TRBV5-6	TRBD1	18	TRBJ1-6	CASSWDRGPSSYNSPLHF	TGTGCCAGCAGCTGGGACAGGGGGCCATCGTCCTATAATTCACCCCTCCACTTT
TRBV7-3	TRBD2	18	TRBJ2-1	CASSRGLAGGISYNEQFF	TGTGCCAGCAGCCGAGGACTAGCGGGAGGTATCTCCTACAATGAGCAGTTCTTC
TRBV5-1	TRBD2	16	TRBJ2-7	CASSWGTSGGSYEQYF	TGCGCCAGCAGCTGGGGGACTAGCGGGGGATCCTACGAGCAGTACTTC
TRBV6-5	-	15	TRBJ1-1	CASSYIGTMNTEAFF	TGTGCCAGCAGTTACATCGGGACAATGAACACTGAAGCTTTCTTT
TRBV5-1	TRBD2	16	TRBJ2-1	CASSLGTSGRLNEQFF	TGCGCCAGCAGCTTAGGGACTAGCGGAAGACTCAATGAGCAGTTCTTC
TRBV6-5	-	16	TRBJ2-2	CASSSGASYGIGELFF	TGTGCCAGCAGTTCGGGAGCTAGCTATGGTATCGGGGAGCTGTTTTTT
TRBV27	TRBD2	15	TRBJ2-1	CASSLSGLVWYEQFF	TGTGCCAGCAGTTTATCGGGACTAGTGTGGTATGAGCAGTTCTTC
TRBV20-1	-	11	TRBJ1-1	CSAFAGRGAFF	TGCAGTGCCTTTGCGGGGAGAGGAGCTTTCTTT
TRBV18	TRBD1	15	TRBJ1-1	CASSPPNRGRNEAFF	TGTGCCAGCTCACCACCGAACAGGGGACGGAATGAAGCTTTCTTT
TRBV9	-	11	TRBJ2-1	CASSLGIEQFF	TGTGCCAGCAGCTTAGGTATTGAGCAGTTCTTC
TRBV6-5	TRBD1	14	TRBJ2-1	CASSSGTGRNEQFF	TGTGCCAGCAGTTCCGGGACAGGGCGGAATGAGCAGTTCTTC
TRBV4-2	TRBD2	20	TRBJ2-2	CASSQSTRTSGGANTGELFF	TGTGCCAGCAGCCAATCGACGCGGACTAGCGGGGGTGCAAACACCGGGGAGCTGTTTTTT
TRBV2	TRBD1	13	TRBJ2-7	CASARDRGDEQYF	TGTGCCAGCGCCCGGGACAGGGGGGACGAGCAGTACTTC
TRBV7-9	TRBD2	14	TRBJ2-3	CASSFSGRGDTQYF	TGTGCCAGCAGCTTTTCAGGGCGGGGGGATACGCAGTATTTT
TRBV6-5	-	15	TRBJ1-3	CASSYMAGRGNTIYF	TGTGCCAGCAGTTATATGGCAGGGCGAGGAAACACCATATATTTT
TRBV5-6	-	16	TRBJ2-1	CASSYLRDTKYNEQFF	TGTGCCAGCAGCTACCTCCGGGACACCAAATACAATGAGCAGTTCTTC
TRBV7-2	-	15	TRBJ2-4	CASSTRGLGVGIQYF	TGTGCCAGCAGCACTAGGGGACTGGGAGTGGGCATTCAGTACTTC
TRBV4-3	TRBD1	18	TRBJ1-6	CASSQVGTGPGYNSPLHF	TGCGCCAGCAGCCAAGTAGGGACAGGGCCCGGGTATAATTCACCCCTCCACTTT
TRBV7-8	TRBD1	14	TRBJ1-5	CASSRTGGGQPQHF	TGTGCCAGCAGCAGGACAGGGGGAGGTCAGCCCCAGCATTTT
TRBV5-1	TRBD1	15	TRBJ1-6	CASSSQGQGNSPLHF	TGCGCCAGCAGCTCCCAGGGACAGGGAAATTCACCCCTCCACTTT
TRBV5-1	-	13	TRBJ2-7	CASSAGHSYEQYF	TGCGCCAGCAGCGCGGGCCATTCCTACGAGCAGTACTTC
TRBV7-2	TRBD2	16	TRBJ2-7	CASSLGGLAGVYEQYF	TGTGCCAGCAGCTTAGGCGGCCTAGCGGGGGTTTACGAGCAGTACTTC
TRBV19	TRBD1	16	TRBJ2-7	CASTPTWDSASYEQYF	TGTGCCAGCACCCCTACATGGGACAGCGCATCCTACGAGCAGTACTTC
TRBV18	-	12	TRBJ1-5	CASSQGDQPQHF	TGTGCCAGCTCACAGGGAGATCAGCCCCAGCATTTT
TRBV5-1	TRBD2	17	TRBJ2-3	CASSLGLAGGRADTQYF	TGCGCCAGCAGCCTGGGACTAGCGGGGGGGCGGGCAGATACGCAGTATTTT
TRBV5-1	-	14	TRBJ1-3	CASRPDSSGNTIYF	TGCGCCAGCAGACCCGACAGCTCTGGAAACACCATATATTTT
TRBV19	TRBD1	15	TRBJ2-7	CASSIGGTGLYEQYF	TGTGCCAGTAGTATAGGAGGGACAGGCCTCTACGAGCAGTACTTC
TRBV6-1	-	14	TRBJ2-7	CASSEVPIEYEQYF	TGTGCCAGCAGTGAAGTTCCGATAGAATACGAGCAGTACTTC
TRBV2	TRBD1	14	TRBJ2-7	CASVRDRGRYEQYF	TGTGCCAGCGTCCGCGACAGGGGGCGATACGAGCAGTACTTC
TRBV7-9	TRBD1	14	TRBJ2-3	CASSADRSTDTQYF	TGTGCCAGCAGCGCGGACAGGAGCACAGATACGCAGTATTTT
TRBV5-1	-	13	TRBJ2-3	CASSLKETDTQYF	TGCGCCAGCAGCTTGAAGGAGACAGATACGCAGTATTTT
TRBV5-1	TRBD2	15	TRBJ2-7	CASSWGLAGEYEQYF	TGCGCCAGCAGCTGGGGACTAGCGGGAGAATACGAGCAGTACTTC
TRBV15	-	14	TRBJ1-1	CATSRDGRGGEAFF	TGTGCCACCAGCAGAGATGGTAGGGGCGGTGAAGCTTTCTTT
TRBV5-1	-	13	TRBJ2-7	CASSLTGNYEQYF	TGCGCCAGCAGCTTGACGGGAAACTACGAGCAGTACTTC
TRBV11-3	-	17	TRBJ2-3	CASSSGSRGTNRDTQYF	TGTGCCAGCAGTTCTGGAAGTAGGGGGACGAATAGGGATACGCAGTATTTT
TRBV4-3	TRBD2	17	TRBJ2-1	CASSQDGTSGSYNEQFF	TGCGCCAGCAGCCAAGACGGGACTAGCGGGTCCTACAATGAGCAGTTCTTC
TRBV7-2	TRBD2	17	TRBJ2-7	CASSSPGREREDYEQYF	TGTGCCAGCAGCTCCCCAGGGAGGGAGCGGGAGGACTACGAGCAGTACTTC
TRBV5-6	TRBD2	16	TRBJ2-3	CASSLAGAGEADTQYF	TGTGCCAGCAGCTTGGCCGGAGCGGGGGAGGCAGATACGCAGTATTTT
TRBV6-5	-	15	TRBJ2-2	CASSPSRPSVGELFF	TGTGCCAGCAGCCCTTCCCGACCGAGCGTCGGGGAGCTGTTTTTT
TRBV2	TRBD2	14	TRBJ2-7	CASRGGGEGGEQYF	TGTGCCAGCCGGGGAGGTGGGGAGGGCGGCGAGCAGTACTTC
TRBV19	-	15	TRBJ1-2	CASSIRNPTTYGYTF	TGTGCCAGTAGTATCCGAAATCCTACCACTTATGGCTACACCTTC
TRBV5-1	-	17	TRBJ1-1	CASSLGLTRIRTAKAFF	TGCGCCAGCAGCTTGGGCCTTACCAGGATCCGGACAGCCAAAGCTTTCTTT